These 15 T cell receptor beta chains were sequenced from one sample in a study of blood T cell repertoires in COVID-19. The method was immunoSEQ multiplex PCR; TCRdb's version includes in-frame clones alone and lacks a portion of them. The sample lists some 150,000 clones, around 84% occurring once. Sequencing used peripheral blood. These receptors all come from a woman between 45 and 65 years old in a cohort sampled during active or convalescent COVID-19.

The chain couples TRBV6-5 to TRBJ1-1; no clear D. This CDR3 is built from 12 residues. V shed 6 bases and J shed 10 bases, with 15 bases lying between them. Germline V gene lookup returns CDR1 MNHEY and CDR2 SVGAGI. The CDR3 nucleotides read TGTGCCAGCAGCACCTCGTGGTTCGGAGCTTTCTTT. This codes for CASSTSWFGAFF.

This clone was counted once. The chain carries TRBV5-1 and TRBJ1-6; the match to TRBD1 covers 8 bases. In germline, CDR1 is SGHRS, CDR2 YFSETQ. CDR3 size: 15 residues. With 4 bases clipped from V and 8 bases from J, the junction kept 8 bases outside the gene matches. The CDR3: CASSPVGQGDSPLHF. The CDR3, as DNA: TGCGCCAGCAGCCCGGTAGGACAGGGAGATTCACCCCTCCACTTT.

The gene calls are TRBV6-5 and TRBJ2-3; D is perhaps TRBD1 (6 bases). This CDR3 region has 14 residues. Trimming took off 7 bases at V and 0 bases at J, with 11 bases between the two ends. Germline CDR1 MNHEY, CDR2 SVGAGI. The CDR3 coding sequence is TGTGCCAGCATACCACAGGGTAGCACAGATACGCAGTATTTT. Translation gives CASIPQGSTDTQYF.

The chain is built from TRBV2 and TRBJ2-2, with 13 bases aligning to TRBD2. Germline loops: CDR1 SNHLY, CDR2 FYNNEI. The CDR3 has 15 amino acids. V shed 6 bases, J shed 5 bases, and the junction held 3 bases outside the gene matches. The CDR3 DNA reads as TGTGCCAGCAGACTAGCGGGGGGGGATACCGGGGAGCTGTTTTTT. It codes for CASRLAGGDTGELFF.

The rearrangement uses TRBV7-9 and TRBJ1-2, with 8 bases fitting TRBD1. The V and J ends lost 5 bases and 8 bases, in that order; junction bases with no gene match: 16. The CDR3 has 16 residues. Germline V CDR1 and CDR2: SEHNR, FQNEAQ (reference sequence). The CDR3 loop is CASSSSPGTGDLGYTF. The DNA for the CDR3 is TGTGCCAGCAGCAGTAGTCCCGGGACAGGCGACCTCGGCTACACCTTC.

The V gene is TRBV11-2, the J gene TRBJ2-1; a weak D match, TRBD2 (5 bases). The CDR3 covers 17 residues. Trimming took 5 bases from V and 4 from J, leaving 21 bases between them. CDR1 is SGHAT, CDR2 FQNNGV, per germline. In DNA form, the CDR3 reads TGTGCCAGCAGCCAGCGCATGCGCCGAGGGATATACAATGAGCAGTTCTTC. Amino acids: CASSQRMRRGIYNEQFF.

The chain combines TRBV6-4 with TRBJ2-1; 11 bases map to TRBD2. Germline V gene lookup returns CDR1 MRHNA and CDR2 SNTAGT. J lost 7 bases, V lost 3 bases, and 5 bases had no gene match. CDR3 length equals 15 residues. DNA of the CDR3: TGTGCCAGCAGTGAAACTAGCGGGGGCTCAAATGAGCAGTTCTTC. Residues: CASSETSGGSNEQFF.

V is TRBV10-1 and J is TRBJ2-7, with D tentatively TRBD2 (5 bases). V lost 2 bases to trimming and J lost 2 bases, with 7 bases between them. This CDR3 is built from 13 residues. The germline gives CDR1 WNHNN, CDR2 SYGVQD (reference sequence). CDR3 bases: TGCGCCAGCAGTGAGCGACTAACCTACGAGCAGTACTTC. Residues: CASSERLTYEQYF.

The gene calls are TRBV5-1 and TRBJ2-1, with 8 bases identical to TRBD2. Per germline, CDR1 SGHRS and CDR2 YFSETQ. This CDR3 is 18 amino acids long. V dropped 4 bases and J dropped 5; count of bases not matched to a gene: 17. CDR3 residues: CASSPGWGPSGRNNEQFF. CDR3 nucleotides: TGCGCCAGCAGCCCGGGATGGGGCCCTAGCGGGCGGAACAATGAGCAGTTCTTC.

This clone was found a few times. The CDR3 loop reads CASSPGHYNSPLHF. In nucleotides, the CDR3 is TGCGCCAGCAGCCCGGGACACTATAATTCACCCCTCCACTTT. The chain combines TRBV5-1 with TRBJ1-6, with D possibly being TRBD1 (6 bases). V was shortened by 4 bases and J by 3 bases, with 8 bases between the two germline ends. CDR3 size: 14 residues. Germline lookup yields CDR1 SGHRS and CDR2 YFSETQ. The whole variable domain, filled in from reference TRBV5-1 and TRBJ1-6, reads KAGVTQTPRYLIKTRGQQVTLSCSPISGHRSVSWYQQTPGQGLQFLFEYFSETQRNKGNFPGRFSGRQFSNSRSEMNVSTLELGDSALYLCASSPGHYNSPLHFGNGTRLTVT.

This chain uses TRBV27 with TRBJ2-7; 7 bases align to TRBD2. CDR3 size: 13 residues. Germline lookup yields CDR1 MNHEY and CDR2 SMNVEV (reference sequence). Germline trimming cut 1 base from V and 3 bases from J; bases unmatched to any gene: 0. CDR3 in amino acids: CASSLWGGYEQYF. CDR3 bases: TGTGCCAGCAGTTTATGGGGGGGCTACGAGCAGTACTTC.

This chain links TRBV6-5 with TRBJ1-5; 9 positions match TRBD1. V shed 5 bases and J 15 bases; nucleotides not matched to a gene: 14. The germline V gene has CDR1 MNHEY and CDR2 SVGAGI. The CDR3 has 14 residues. The CDR3: CASSPRDREVSRHF. CDR3 nucleotide sequence: TGTGCCAGCAGTCCCCGGGACAGGGAAGTGTCGAGGCATTTT.

The chain uses TRBV29-1 and TRBJ1-2, with no clear D. CDR1 is SQVTM and CDR2 is ANQGSEA in the germline V gene. V lost 4 bases and J lost 1, with 10 bases in between. The CDR3 totals 13 residues. The CDR3 region is CSVVGRLNYGYTF. DNA of the CDR3: TGCAGCGTTGTTGGCCGCCTTAACTATGGCTACACCTTC.

The rearrangement links TRBV5-1 to TRBJ1-1; 7 bases align to TRBD1. Germline-derived CDR1 and CDR2 are SGHRS and YFSETQ. J lost 3 bases, V lost 4 bases, and 3 bases had no gene match. This CDR3 region has 13 residues. The CDR3 loop is CASSATGDTEAFF. DNA for the CDR3: TGCGCCAGCAGCGCTACAGGGGACACTGAAGCTTTCTTT.

V and J are TRBV11-3 and TRBJ2-1; D may be TRBD2 (5 bases). Germline CDR1 reads SGHNT; CDR2 reads YENEEA. The CDR3 sequence is 15 residues long. Trimming shortened V by 3 bases and J by 0 bases, and 9 bases separated the two germline ends. This CDR3 reads CASSFGLSSYNEQFF. CDR3 sequence (DNA): TGTGCCAGCAGCTTTGGACTCAGCTCCTACAATGAGCAGTTCTTC.